This T cell receptor beta chain comes out of a study of shared clonotypes between healthy human individuals. Study information: Three CD4 naive, three CD4 memory, two CD8 naive and one CD8 memory plate were used per donor.

Investigators divided CD4+ cells into CD45RA+ naive and CD45RA-negative memory subsets. Findings and caveats of the study: Represented diversity, genetic and exposure-history alike, was limited by few donors. Sampling used blood alone; tissue repertoires probably differ.

Comment on this clone: Its specificity is unknown. Other DNA sequences of this sample code for an identical CDR3.

Method: immunoSEQ multiplex PCR; TCRdb's copy keeps in-frame clones and lacks some. The sample holds under 1,100,000 clones; roughly 70% are singletons and the top ten take about 1.5%. Between the trimmed V and J ends, which lost 3 bases and 5 bases, there was a span of 10 bases. The CDR3 loop spans 14 amino acids. The germline V gene encodes CDR1 KGHSH and CDR2 LQKENI. The source material was memory CD4+ T cells sorted from blood. Subset denoted: CD45RA-negative fraction. This receptor was identified in a man between 18 and 35 years old in good health. The chain employs TRBV18 and TRBJ1-4; tentatively, D is TRBD1 (6 bases). The CDR3 DNA is TGTGCCAGCTCACCCGGACAGAGAAATGAAAAACTGTTTTTT. Translated: CASSPGQRNEKLFF.